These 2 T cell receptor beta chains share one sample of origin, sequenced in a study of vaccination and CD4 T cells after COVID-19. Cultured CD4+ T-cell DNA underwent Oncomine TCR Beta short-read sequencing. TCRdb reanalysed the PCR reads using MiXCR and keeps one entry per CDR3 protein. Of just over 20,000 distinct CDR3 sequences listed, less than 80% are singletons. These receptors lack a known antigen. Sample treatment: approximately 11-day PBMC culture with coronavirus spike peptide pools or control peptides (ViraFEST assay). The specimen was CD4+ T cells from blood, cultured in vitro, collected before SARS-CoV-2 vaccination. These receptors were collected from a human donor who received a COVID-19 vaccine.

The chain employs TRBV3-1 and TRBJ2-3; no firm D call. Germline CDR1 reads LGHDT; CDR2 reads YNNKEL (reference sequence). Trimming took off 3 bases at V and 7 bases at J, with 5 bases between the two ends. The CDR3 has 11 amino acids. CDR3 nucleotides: TGTGCCAGCAGCCAGGGAAATACGCAGTATTTT. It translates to CASSQGNTQYF.

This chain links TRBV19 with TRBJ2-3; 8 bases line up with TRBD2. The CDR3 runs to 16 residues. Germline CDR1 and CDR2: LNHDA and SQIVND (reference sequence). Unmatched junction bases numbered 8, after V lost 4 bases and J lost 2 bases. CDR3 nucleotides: TGTGCCAGTAGTACAAGACTAGCGCGGGACACAGATACGCAGTATTTT. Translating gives CASSTRLARDTDTQYF.